The clone carrying this T cell receptor (beta chain) was counted between two and nine times. No antigen is known for it. The sample belongs to a study of cytomegalovirus exposure and HLA in healthy donors. Study-wide background: Early release data held 85 million to 95 million unique TCRs from HLA-typed donors. Points from the study as a whole: In presence/absence analyses, roughly uniform sequencing depth across donors was assumed. Beyond CMV serostatus, there was no information to go on about immune exposure. Later analysis suggested links between common viral pathogens and several top significant clusters.

The PCR used 60 Vbeta and 13 Jbeta primers. Profiling relied on immunoSEQ multiplex PCR, and the TCRdb table lists in-frame clones only, not all of them. The sample contains roughly 140,000 clones, about 78% of which appear only once. Sequences were obtained from PBMCs. The clonotype originates from a man in his late teens or twenties in good health and CMV-seronegative.

CDR3: CASSFRQGITDTQYF. DNA of the CDR3: TGTGCCAGCAGCTTCAGACAGGGGATCACAGATACGCAGTATTTT. The rearrangement uses TRBV11-3 and TRBJ2-3; TRBD1 matches 8 bases. After removal of 3 bases from V and 2 bases from J, the junction contained 4 bases not matched to a gene. This CDR3 spans 15 amino acids. The germline V gene has CDR1 SGHNT and CDR2 YENEEA.